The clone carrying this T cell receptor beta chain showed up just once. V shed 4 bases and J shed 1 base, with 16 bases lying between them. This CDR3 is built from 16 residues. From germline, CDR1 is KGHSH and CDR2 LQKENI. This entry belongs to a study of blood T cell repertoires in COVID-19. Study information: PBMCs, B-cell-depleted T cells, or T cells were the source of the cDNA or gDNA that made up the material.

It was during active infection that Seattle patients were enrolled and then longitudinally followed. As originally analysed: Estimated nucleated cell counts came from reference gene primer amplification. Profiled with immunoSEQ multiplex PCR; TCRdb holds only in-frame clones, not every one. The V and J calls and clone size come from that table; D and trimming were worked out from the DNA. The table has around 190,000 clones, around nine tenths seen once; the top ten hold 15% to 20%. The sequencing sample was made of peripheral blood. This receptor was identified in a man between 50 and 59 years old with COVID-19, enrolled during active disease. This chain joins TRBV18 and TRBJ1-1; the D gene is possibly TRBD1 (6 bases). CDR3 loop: CASSQTPGQKNTEAFF. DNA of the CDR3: TGTGCCAGCTCACAAACCCCGGGACAAAAGAACACTGAAGCTTTCTTT.